The table lists the clone carrying this T cell receptor (beta chain) with a few counts. Its specificity is unknown. The record originates from a study of cytomegalovirus exposure and HLA in healthy donors. Whole-study findings and limits: Specificity for CMV antigens was confirmed in vitro for a few of the CMV-associated chains. Based on reports, TCR beta sequences accurately predicted HLA-A and HLA-B alleles for most subjects. Rare TCR sequences dominated, though some public TCRs recurred in many donors.

The PCR had 60 Vbeta and 13 Jbeta primers. TCRdb's copy holds only in-frame clones and misses some; the assay was immunoSEQ multiplex PCR. The sample records under 110,000 clones, about four fifths being singletons. CDR1 and CDR2 (germline): SGHTA, FQGNSA. The ends lost 1 base at V and 8 bases at J; junction bases unmatched: 7. This CDR3 spans 15 amino acids. V and J are TRBV7-2 and TRBJ1-4; 7 bases agree with TRBD1. The sequencing input was PBMCs. The receptor was derived from a woman aged 50 to 60 in good health and CMV-seropositive. CDR3 residues: CASSLERGPREKLFF. The CDR3, as DNA: TGTGCCAGCAGCTTAGAAAGGGGGCCGAGGGAAAAACTGTTTTTT.